Sequencing of this T cell receptor beta chain was carried out in a study of blood T cells in healthy people across ages. This clonotype was seen just once. The second PCR ran roughly 6 to 11 cycles with a sample-barcoded 5' primer and J-beta primers. TCRdb reanalysed the 5' RACE reads using MiXCR and keeps one entry per CDR3 protein. Here the sample spans about 1.1 million distinct CDR3 sequences, around two fifths being singletons. The germline V gene has CDR1 SEHNR and CDR2 FQNEAQ (reference sequence). The CDR3 length is 14 residues. This sequence was found in a man aged 18 to 35 in good health. The chain combines TRBV7-9 with TRBJ2-1; no clear D gene. The DNA matches TRBJ2-7 better at its end, which makes the J call doubtful. The source material was blood. CDR3 sequence reads: CASSLPANYNEQYF. The CDR3 DNA reads TGTGCCAGCAGCTTACCCGCCAACTACAATGAGCAGTACTTC.